This passage covers 3 T cell receptor beta chains from one sample sequenced in a study of post-analysis software for immune sequencing data. Broader study findings: TRBV segments more frequent in patients than in controls numbered several and included TRBV5-6, TRBV5-1 and TRBV20-1.

No antigen has been assigned to these receptors. Prepared libraries of TCR beta cDNA carried unique molecular identifiers. One entry per CDR3 protein results from TCRdb running MiXCR on the PCR reads. Of roughly 620,000 distinct CDR3 sequences in the sample, roughly 40% were seen once. Sequencing was performed on blood. The receptors derive from a girl between 10 and 17 years old with multiple sclerosis.

The chain carries TRBV5-1 and TRBJ1-6; D unclear. Germline CDR1 and CDR2: SGHRS and YFSETQ. The CDR3 runs 17 residues. With 1 base removed from V and 9 bases from J, the gap between germline ends came to 20 bases. CDR3 region: CASSLTLSVTTSSPLHF. The CDR3 coding sequence is TGCGCCAGCAGCTTGACCCTGTCTGTTACGACGAGTTCACCCCTCCACTTT.

This sequence joins TRBV7-9 and TRBJ1-2; possible D gene TRBD1, 5 bases. This CDR3 spans 15 amino acids. V gave up 7 bases and J gave up 1 base, with 16 bases separating them. The germline CDR1 and CDR2 sequences are SEHNR and FQNEAQ (reference sequence). CDR3 DNA sequence: TGTGCCAGCACCCTAGGGGCAGGGCTTAACTATGGCTACACCTTC. Amino acid sequence: CASTLGAGLNYGYTF.

The chain is built from TRBV6-5 and TRBJ2-3, with D possibly matching TRBD2 (5 bases). CDR3 length: 14 amino acids. Trimming took off 6 bases at V and 3 bases at J, with 13 bases between the two ends. CDR1 is MNHEY and CDR2 is SVGAGI in the germline V gene. CDR3 sequence reads: CASSNRLSTDTQYF. CDR3 coding DNA: TGTGCCAGCAGCAACCGACTATCAACAGATACGCAGTATTTT.